The sample holds one count of the clone carrying this T cell receptor beta chain. CDR1 is SGHTA, CDR2 FQGTGA, per germline. The J segment lost 5 bases and the V segment lost 6 bases, leaving 10 bases of the junction unmatched. The CDR3 is made up of 15 amino acids. These data belong to a study of CD8 T cells in Susac syndrome. Reverse transcription of roughly 0.5 to 1 ug RNA was performed with random hexamers. From the immunoSEQ multiplex PCR reads, TCRdb called clonotypes with MiXCR, one entry per CDR3 protein. In the table there are about 180,000 distinct CDR3 sequences, approximately 96% of which are singletons.

The clonotype originates from a human donor with multiple sclerosis. Sequencing input: CD4+ T cells from PBMCs. The chain is built from TRBV7-3 and TRBJ2-3; 8 positions agree with TRBD2. Written as DNA, the CDR3 is TGTGCCAGCAGGCCGTCGGGGGGGCATGGAGATACGCAGTATTTT. Its translation is CASRPSGGHGDTQYF.